Included here is one TCR beta chain sequence, with context. No cognate antigen has been identified for it. From its cysteine to its phenylalanine, the CDR3 spans 15 amino acids. DNA is not recorded here. CDR1 SNHLY and CDR2 FYNNEI are derived from the germline V gene. A roughly 2.5 ml peripheral blood sample was drawn into PAXgene tubes per donor and stored at -80°C. Total RNA was isolated from whole blood with the PAXgene blood miRNA kit on an automated QIAcube, without T cell sorting. Deep TCRalpha and TCRbeta repertoire profiling with unique molecular barcoding was performed on peripheral blood of monozygotic twin pairs concordant or discordant for inflammatory bowel disease. Smoking habits were recorded for all twin pairs, and each individual was classified as a current, former or never smoker. These data are taken from a study of monozygotic twins with inflammatory bowel disease (dated by TCRdb to the late 2010s). With respect to the entire study: The full study comprised around 28 monozygotic twin pairs: nine German pairs (four IBD-concordant, five IBD-discordant) and 19 IBD-discordant Danish pairs. Disease-associated traits were sought mainly through comparisons between IBD patients and their genetically identical healthy co-twins within discordant pairs. Each individual had, on average, about 151 000 unique TCRalpha sequences and 181 000 unique TCRbeta sequences available for analysis. What the work shows at the level of the full study, not this receptor alone: Repertoire similarity did not differ between concordant and discordant twins, possibly due to limited statistical power. A decrease in TCRbeta repertoire diversity, as measured by inverse Simpson index, was observed in IBD patients compared with their healthy co-twins. The analysis was unable to tell different T cell subtypes apart. IBD patients shared fewer clonotypes with other individuals than healthy twins did, most markedly in patients showing signs of disease activity. No single strong signal or clonotype linked to IBD turned up in the results, so the idea that one exists was not supported. Differing immunosuppressive treatments among patients may have added background noise and inter-individual variability to the repertoires.

Library preparation was by 5' RACE. For each TCR library, 3,500 to 4,500 ng of total RNA was used. For each sample, cDNA synthesis was carried out in eight separate reactions using SMARTScribe reverse transcriptase. Unique molecular identifiers containing a 6-nucleotide sample barcode were introduced through template switching during cDNA synthesis. TCRalpha and TCRbeta cDNA was amplified by two nested PCRs of 16 and 9 cycles, with bead purification after each PCR. Before amplification, cDNA was treated with uracil DNA-glycosylase and purified using the QIAquick PCR purification kit. The second PCR was the step at which Illumina TruSeq-compatible adapters and sample-specific barcodes were added. TapeStation and Qubit were used to check library quality and concentration, and 4.5 to 6 ng of each library was pooled. Pooled libraries were sequenced on an Illumina HiSeq2500 single-index Rapid Run with 2 x 100 bp reads and custom sequencing primers. The source study handled its data this way. MiGEC version 1.2.6 was used for UMI-based consensus assembly, which corrected PCR and sequencing errors. V(D)J alignment, clonotype assembly and CDR3 extraction were performed with MiXCR version 2.1.1. To normalise gene usage, clonotype sharing and MAIT/NKT TCR abundance, the top 1000, 10 000 and 20 000 clonotypes in each sample were analysed. Diversity was computed as the inverse Simpson index with the vegan R package after downsampling to 27 000 UMIs. Paired Mann-Whitney U tests on discordant twin pairs were used, with Benjamini-Hochberg multiple-testing correction. Reads reprocessed by TCRdb are summarized as one entry per CDR3 protein sequence, and DNA is absent. The V and J calls follow TCRdb's processing rather than the paper's. The table held for this sample gives around 410,000 distinct CDR3 sequences. The ten largest clones capture 2% to 3% of the sample.

The source of this sequence is a human donor with ulcerative colitis or Crohn's disease, or a healthy co-twin of an affected twin (not recorded which). The sequenced material came from blood. The V and J segments used are TRBV2 and TRBJ2-3; TCRdb proposes TRBD2, but this gene call is untestable without DNA. This receptor has the CDR3 CASNWDSGSTDTQYF.